This TCR beta chain was captured in a study of T-cell memory formation after mild COVID-19. Whole-study results and caveats: Detection of some responders pre-infection suggested pre-existing cross-reactive memory T cells participated.

TCRdb ran MiXCR on the 5' RACE reads and lists one entry per CDR3 protein. This sample carries fewer than 450,000 distinct CDR3 sequences, less than 25% of them seen once, and the ten largest clones take 7.5% to 10%. Unmatched junction bases numbered 7, after V lost 5 bases and J lost 3 bases. The CDR3 is 15 residues long. Per germline, CDR1 DFQATT and CDR2 SNEGSKA (reference sequence). In the case of this clonotype: Antigen specificity is unknown.

This clonotype was sampled from an adult woman who had mild COVID-19 (a few samples of this study predate the infection). Cell type and time point are not known. The rearrangement uses TRBV20-1 and TRBJ2-7; the match to TRBD2 covers 13 bases. Sequenced: PBMCs or a T cell subset sorted from them (not recorded which). CDR3: CSAPRLAGGLYEQYF. CDR3 in DNA: TGCAGTGCTCCACGACTAGCGGGAGGACTCTACGAGCAGTACTTC.